These 12 T cell receptor beta chains came from one sample sequenced in a study of blood T cell repertoires in COVID-19. Repertoires were generated with immunoSEQ multiplex PCR, while TCRdb's copy carries only in-frame clones and drops some. The data hold some 83,000 clones, with roughly 82% observed a single time. Sequenced material: peripheral blood. Receptors were obtained from a man aged 50 to 59 with active COVID-19.

The rearrangement uses TRBV28 and TRBJ1-5; D is unclear. With 2 bases removed from V and 3 bases from J, the gap between germline ends came to 8 bases. Germline CDR1 reads MDHEN; CDR2 reads SYDVKM. The CDR3 extends over 14 amino acids. CDR3 sequence: CASSLLGNNQPQHF. DNA of the CDR3: TGTGCCAGCAGTTTACTAGGAAACAATCAGCCCCAGCATTTT.

Only one count was recorded for this clone. This rearrangement joins TRBV19 to TRBJ2-7; TRBD1 agrees at 9 bases. With V trimmed by 8 bases and J by 3 bases, 11 bases remained unmatched. Germline-derived CDR1 and CDR2 are LNHDA and SQIVND (reference sequence). The CDR3 covers 15 residues. CDR3 DNA: TGTGCCAGTTCCGCCACCGGGACAGGGTTCTACGAGCAGTACTTC. It codes for CASSATGTGFYEQYF.

The genes are TRBV28 and TRBJ2-7; 9 bases agree with TRBD1. The J segment lost 3 bases and the V segment lost 5 bases, leaving 11 bases of the junction unmatched. Per the germline V gene, CDR1 is MDHEN and CDR2 is SYDVKM. There are 16 residues in the CDR3. CDR3 loop: CASSAPGGQGYYEQYF. The CDR3 nucleotides read TGTGCCAGCAGTGCCCCCGGGGGACAGGGTTACTACGAGCAGTACTTC.

The chain links TRBV7-2 to TRBJ2-7; a weak D match, TRBD2 (6 bases). Trimming took 3 bases from V and 2 from J, leaving 14 bases between them. The CDR3 runs to 15 residues. The germline V gene encodes CDR1 SGHTA and CDR2 FQGNSA. The CDR3 spells CASSLGGNSPYEQYF. CDR3 nucleotide sequence: TGTGCCAGCAGCTTGGGCGGGAACTCCCCCTACGAGCAGTACTTC. The variable domain in full, completed from reference TRBV7-2 and TRBJ2-7, reads GAGVSQSPSNKVTEKGKDVELRCDPISGHTALYWYRQSLGQGLEFLIYFQGNSAPDKSGLPSDRFSAERTGGSVSTLTIQRTQQEDSAVYLCASSLGGNSPYEQYFGPGTRLTVT.

This rearrangement joins TRBV9 to TRBJ2-7; 8 bases match TRBD1. Germline V gene sequence: CDR1 SGDLS, CDR2 YYNGEE. There are 15 residues in the CDR3. V shed 3 bases, J shed 7 bases, and the junction held 12 bases outside the gene matches. For the CDR3, the DNA is TGTGCCAGCAGCGCCGTGCCGGGACAGGCTAAGGAGCAGTACTTC. Residues: CASSAVPGQAKEQYF.

This clone was detected only once. The chain uses TRBV7-9 and TRBJ2-3; 7 bases are shared with TRBD1. The CDR3 loop spans 15 amino acids. Trimming cost V 1 base and J 6 bases; bases outside gene matches: 7. Per germline, CDR1 SEHNR and CDR2 FQNEAQ (reference sequence). The chain's CDR3 is CASSLVNLQGDTQYF. The DNA of the CDR3 is TGTGCCAGCAGCTTAGTGAACTTACAGGGGGATACGCAGTATTTT.

The rearrangement links TRBV4-2 to TRBJ1-3; D call uncertain. The CDR3 loop spans 16 amino acids. V was pared by 2 bases and J by 0 bases, with 11 bases between. CDR1 and CDR2 (germline): LGHNA, YNFKEQ. CDR3 coding DNA: TGTGCCAGCAGCCAACACCCCCCTAGCTCTGGAAACACCATATATTTT. It translates to CASSQHPPSSGNTIYF.

The table lists this clone with a few counts. This chain uses TRBV7-9 with TRBJ2-2; TRBD1 matches 7 bases. Germline trimming cut 5 bases from V and 4 bases from J; bases unmatched to any gene: 10. The CDR3 is made up of 16 amino acids. Germline assignment: CDR1 SEHNR and CDR2 FQNEAQ (reference sequence). DNA for the CDR3: TGTGCCAGCAGCCCCTGGACAGGATCGGGCACCGGGGAGCTGTTTTTT. Protein: CASSPWTGSGTGELFF.

The V and J genes are TRBV6-5 and TRBJ2-7; TRBD1 matches at 7 bases. The V gene end was trimmed by 6 bases and the J gene end by 2 bases; junction bases not matched to a gene: 4. This CDR3 is built from 13 residues. CDR1 MNHEY and CDR2 SVGAGI come from the germline V gene. The CDR3 DNA reads TGTGCCAGCAGAATGGGACAGACCTACGAGCAGTACTTC. Its translation is CASRMGQTYEQYF.

CDR3 nucleotides: TGTGCCAGCAGTCCCCAGGGGGGCTACAACTATGGCTACACCTTC. It specifies CASSPQGGYNYGYTF. The chain couples TRBV7-3 to TRBJ1-2; 7 bases agree with TRBD1. Germline CDR1 and CDR2: SGHTA and FQGTGA. V lost 6 bases, J lost 2 bases, and 9 bases stayed unmatched. This CDR3 contains 15 residues. Full variable domain (missing parts from reference TRBV7-3 and TRBJ1-2): GAGVSQTPSNKVTEKGKYVELRCDPISGHTALYWYRQSLGQGPEFLIYFQGTGAADDSGLPNDRFFAVRPEGSVSTLKIQRTERGDSAVYLCASSPQGGYNYGYTFGSGTRLTVV.

The CDR3 loop is CASMKRGITDTQYF. CDR3 coding DNA: TGTGCCAGCATGAAGCGGGGGATCACAGATACGCAGTATTTT. This chain uses TRBV6-5 with TRBJ2-3, with 8 nucleotides matching TRBD2. This CDR3 is built from 14 residues. Losses at the gene ends were 7 bases for V and 2 bases for J; bases not matched to a gene: 5. Germline loops: CDR1 MNHEY, CDR2 SVGAGI.

The chain is built from TRBV19 and TRBJ1-5; D gene unclear. Trimming removed 5 bases from V and 9 bases from J, with 11 bases in between. CDR1 LNHDA and CDR2 SQIVND come from the germline V gene (reference sequence). This CDR3 has 12 residues. The CDR3 sequence: CASSFSPGPQHF. The CDR3 DNA reads TGTGCCAGTAGTTTTTCTCCAGGGCCCCAGCATTTT.